These 5 T cell receptor beta chains were all obtained from the same sample, sequenced in a study of Ad26.COV2.S vaccination and SARS-CoV-2 variants. Sequencing was performed with immunoSEQ multiplex PCR; in TCRdb, only in-frame clones are kept and a portion is missing. The repertoire has 97,000 or so clones, over 70% of them found once; the top ten carry approximately 15%. The sequenced sample was peripheral blood, obtained after recovery from COVID-19. The receptors were sampled from a human donor who had recovered from COVID-19.

In this sample, this clone turned up a few times. This chain joins TRBV2 and TRBJ2-1; D gene ambiguous. The germline CDR1 and CDR2 sequences are SNHLY and FYNNEI. Trimming removed 4 bases at V and 9 bases at J, with 10 bases between. This CDR3 has 12 residues. This chain's CDR3 is CASSGGGFEQFF. The CDR3, as DNA: TGTGCCAGCAGTGGAGGTGGTTTTGAGCAGTTCTTC. Drawing the rest from reference TRBV2 and TRBJ2-1, the complete variable domain is EPEVTQTPSHQVTQMGQEVILRCVPISNHLYFYWYRQILGQKVEFLVSFYNNEISEKSEIFDDQFSVERPDGSNFTLKIRSTKLEDSAMYFCASSGGGFEQFFGPGTRLTVL.

The CDR3 is CASSLSSYEQYF. CDR3 nucleotide sequence: TGTGCCAGCAGCTTATCCTCCTACGAGCAGTACTTC. V is TRBV7-9 and J is TRBJ2-7; D gene uncertain. Germline V lookup: CDR1 SEHNR, CDR2 FQNEAQ (reference sequence). Trimming left V 2 bases short and J 0 bases short, with 2 bases between. This CDR3 region has 12 residues. The complete variable domain, with remaining parts taken from reference TRBV7-9 and TRBJ2-7, reads DTGVSQNPRHKITKRGQNVTFRCDPISEHNRLYWYRQTLGQGPEFLTYFQNEAQLEKSRLLSDRFSAERPKGSFSTLEIQRTEQGDSAMYLCASSLSSYEQYFGPGTRLTVT.

V and J are TRBV7-2 and TRBJ2-5, with 7 bases that match TRBD2. The junction had 14 bases not matched to a gene; V was cut back by 2 bases and J by 5 bases. Germline CDR1 SGHTA, CDR2 FQGNSA. The CDR3 has 17 residues. The CDR3 loop is CASSLLGGGDARETQYF. CDR3 nucleotides: TGTGCCAGCAGCTTACTCGGGGGAGGGGACGCCCGGGAGACCCAGTACTTC.

The V and J genes are TRBV14 and TRBJ1-6, with no clear D. The CDR3 runs 13 residues. Between the trimmed V and J ends, which lost 4 bases and 8 bases, there was a span of 9 bases. Germline-derived CDR1 and CDR2 are SGHDN and FVKESK. The CDR3 nucleotides read TGTGCCAGCAGCCCCCGAACGGATTCACCCCTCCACTTT. As protein: CASSPRTDSPLHF.

The V gene is TRBV28, the J gene TRBJ1-4, with D unresolved. V shed 8 bases and J shed 10 bases, with 14 bases lying between them. There are 12 residues in the CDR3. Germline loops: CDR1 MDHEN, CDR2 SYDVKM. The CDR3 sequence: CASSSRETKLFF. In DNA form, the CDR3 reads TGTGCCAGCTCCTCGAGGGAGACAAAACTGTTTTTT.